The 2 T cell receptor beta chains below all came from one sample that was sequenced in a study of blood T cell repertoires in COVID-19. Profiling relied on immunoSEQ multiplex PCR, and the TCRdb table lists in-frame clones only, not all of them. The data show approximately 210,000 clones, 80% to 90% seen once. Sample: peripheral blood. The source of these receptors is a man aged 30 to 45 with active or convalescent COVID-19.

The chain carries TRBV2 and TRBJ2-7; 10 bases match TRBD1. V lost 4 bases and J lost 5; bases outside the gene matches: 11. The germline V gene has CDR1 SNHLY and CDR2 FYNNEI. The CDR3 loop spans 16 amino acids. CDR3 coding DNA: TGTGCCAGCAGTGTTCCCCTGACAGGGGGCAGGGACGAGCAGTACTTC. It specifies CASSVPLTGGRDEQYF.

V gene TRBV7-2 combines with J gene TRBJ1-5; TRBD1 matches at 10 bases. Per the germline V gene, CDR1 is SGHTA and CDR2 is FQGNSA. Trimming took 5 bases from V and 3 from J; bases not matched to a gene: 10. This CDR3 contains 17 residues. CDR3 in amino acids: CASSSFWDRGPNQPQHF. As DNA, the CDR3 is TGTGCCAGCAGCAGCTTCTGGGACAGGGGTCCCAATCAGCCCCAGCATTTT.